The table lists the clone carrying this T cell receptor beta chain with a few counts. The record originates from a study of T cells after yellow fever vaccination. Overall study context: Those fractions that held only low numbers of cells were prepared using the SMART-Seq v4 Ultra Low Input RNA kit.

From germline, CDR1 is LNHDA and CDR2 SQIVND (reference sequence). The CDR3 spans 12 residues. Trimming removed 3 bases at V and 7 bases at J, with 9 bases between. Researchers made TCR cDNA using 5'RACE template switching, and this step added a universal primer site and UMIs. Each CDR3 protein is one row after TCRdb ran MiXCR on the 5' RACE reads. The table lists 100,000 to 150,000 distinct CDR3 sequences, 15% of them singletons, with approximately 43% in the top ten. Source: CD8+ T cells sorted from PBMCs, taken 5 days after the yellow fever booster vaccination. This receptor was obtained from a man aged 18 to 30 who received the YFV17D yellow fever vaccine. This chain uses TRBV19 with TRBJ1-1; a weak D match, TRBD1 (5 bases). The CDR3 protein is CASSIDSLEAFF. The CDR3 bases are TGTGCCAGTAGTATCGACAGCCTTGAAGCTTTCTTT.